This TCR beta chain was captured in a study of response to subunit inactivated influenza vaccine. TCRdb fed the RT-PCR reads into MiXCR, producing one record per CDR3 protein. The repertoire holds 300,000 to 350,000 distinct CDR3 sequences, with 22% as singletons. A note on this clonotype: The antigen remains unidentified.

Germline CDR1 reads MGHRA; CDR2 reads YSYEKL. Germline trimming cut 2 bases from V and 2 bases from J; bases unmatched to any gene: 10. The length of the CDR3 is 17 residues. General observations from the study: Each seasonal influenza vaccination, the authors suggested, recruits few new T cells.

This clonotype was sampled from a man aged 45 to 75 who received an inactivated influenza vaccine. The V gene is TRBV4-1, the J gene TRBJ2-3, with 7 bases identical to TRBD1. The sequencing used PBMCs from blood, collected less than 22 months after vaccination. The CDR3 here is CASSQRMRQGSTDTQYF. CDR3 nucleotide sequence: TGCGCCAGCAGCCAAAGAATGAGACAGGGTTCCACAGATACGCAGTATTTT.